These 17 T cell receptor beta chains originate from one sample sequenced in a study of OX40 agonist ivuxolimab in advanced cancers. Profiling relied on immunoSEQ multiplex PCR, and the TCRdb table lists in-frame clones only, not all of them. The sample lists roughly 70,000 clones; 85% were seen once. The sample was CD4+ or CD8+ T cells sorted from blood, taken in a trial of the OX40 agonist ivuxolimab. These receptors originate from an adult with an advanced solid tumor such as melanoma, head and neck, liver or kidney cancer.

The chain joins TRBV15 to TRBJ2-1; TRBD1 might be the D (6 bases). The germline V gene encodes CDR1 LNHNV and CDR2 YYDKDF (reference sequence). The ends were cut back, 4 bases at V and 0 bases at J, with 13 bases in the middle. The CDR3 is 16 amino acids. CDR3 nucleotide sequence: TGTGCCACCAGCACCCGGACAGCGAGCTCCTACAATGAGCAGTTCTTC. Its translation is CATSTRTASSYNEQFF.

The chain recombines TRBV2 with TRBJ1-6; no reliable D call. This CDR3 has 13 residues. CDR1 is SNHLY and CDR2 is FYNNEI in the germline V gene. Trimming cost V 8 bases and J 7 bases, with 12 bases left between them. In nucleotides, the CDR3 is TGTGCCAGCGACCCGGGCCTCAATTCACCCCTCCACTTT. Translated: CASDPGLNSPLHF.

J is TRBJ2-7 and V is TRBV4-3, with D unresolved. Germline V lookup: CDR1 LGHNA, CDR2 YSLEER. V was trimmed by 0 bases and J by 3 bases, leaving 12 bases between them. The CDR3 contains 15 residues. The CDR3 loop is CASSQESNGRYEQYF. CDR3 DNA sequence: TGCGCCAGCAGCCAAGAGTCCAACGGTCGCTACGAGCAGTACTTC.

This clone was found a few times. The rearrangement joins TRBV19 to TRBJ1-5; weak D call: TRBD1 (6 bases). This CDR3 comprises 14 residues. V lost 6 bases to trimming and J lost 3 bases, with 12 bases between them. Germline values: CDR1 LNHDA, CDR2 SQIVND (reference sequence). CDR3 DNA sequence: TGTGCCAGTAGAGACGGACAGTACAATCAGCCCCAGCATTTT. Protein: CASRDGQYNQPQHF.

This chain links TRBV11-3 with TRBJ2-3, with 11 bases matching TRBD2. V shed 7 bases, J shed 8 bases, and the junction held 8 bases outside the gene matches. CDR1 and CDR2 (germline): SGHNT, YENEEA. The length of the CDR3 is 14 residues. DNA for the CDR3: TGTGCCAGCACCTTGGGACTAGCGGAGCCTACGCAGTATTTT. It specifies CASTLGLAEPTQYF.

As for this clone: The same CDR3 is also encoded by other DNA sequences in this sample. The rearrangement links TRBV14 to TRBJ1-1; D is ambiguous. V lost 2 bases and J 5 bases, leaving 9 bases between the germline ends. The CDR3 is 13 amino acids. CDR1 and CDR2 from the germline V gene are SGHDN and FVKESK. Here the CDR3 reads CASSQSSRTEAFF. The CDR3 DNA reads TGTGCCAGCAGCCAATCGTCGCGGACTGAAGCTTTCTTT.

This chain joins TRBV21-1 and TRBJ2-4; TRBD2, as called in the table, went unchecked against the DNA. TRBV21-1 corresponds to a pseudogene. The CDR3 totals 15 residues. CDR3: CASSKGGGTKNIQYF. As DNA, the CDR3 is TGTGCCAGCAGCAAAGGGGGCGGGACCAAAAACATTCAGTACTTC.

The chain recombines TRBV12-2 with TRBJ1-4. TRBV12-2 is a pseudogene. The CDR3 has 16 amino acids. The CDR3 region is CASRRGRGESNEKLFF. For the CDR3, the DNA is TGTGCAAGTCGCCGGGGGAGGGGCGAGAGTAATGAAAAACTGTTTTTT.

This rearrangement joins TRBV29-1 to TRBJ1-1; 9 positions match TRBD1. Per germline, CDR1 SQVTM and CDR2 ANQGSEA. Trimming cost V 6 bases and J 0 bases; bases outside gene matches: 5. The CDR3 is 14 amino acids. CDR3 DNA: TGCAGCGTCGGACAGGGGCCCATGAACACTGAAGCTTTCTTT. Translated: CSVGQGPMNTEAFF.

The chain links TRBV7-3 to TRBJ2-5, with TRBD1 as a possible D gene (6 bases). The germline V gene has CDR1 SGHTA and CDR2 FQGTGA. The length of the CDR3 is 14 residues. The V end was cut by 2 bases, the J end by 2 bases, with 9 bases between. The CDR3 reads CASSLGRGQETQYF. In nucleotides, the CDR3 is TGTGCCAGCAGCTTAGGCAGGGGACAAGAGACCCAGTACTTC.

The chain couples TRBV18 to TRBJ1-5, with a weak D call TRBD1 (6 bases). CDR1 and CDR2 from the germline V gene are KGHSH and LQKENI. The CDR3 is 15 residues long. The germline V and J ends were trimmed by 2 bases and 2 bases, with 10 bases remaining between them. The CDR3 nucleotides read TGTGCCAGCTCACCAGGGGGGCAGGGCAATCAGCCCCAGCATTTT. It yields the protein CASSPGGQGNQPQHF.

The chain combines TRBV7-3 with TRBJ2-5, with TRBD2 matching 13 bases. V trimming: 5 bases; J trimming: 4 bases; junction bases outside the gene matches: 7. The germline CDR1 and CDR2 sequences are SGHTA and FQGTGA. CDR3 length: 16 residues. CDR3 sequence (DNA): TGTGCCAGCAGCCTTGGACTAGCGGGAGTTTCAGAGACCCAGTACTTC. As protein: CASSLGLAGVSETQYF.

This chain links TRBV4-3 with TRBJ2-3; D is possibly TRBD1 (6 bases). V lost 1 base to trimming and J lost 5 bases, with 19 bases between them. This CDR3 has 17 amino acids. CDR1 is LGHNA and CDR2 is YSLEER in the germline V gene. The CDR3 region has the DNA TGCGCCAGCAGCCAAGTCGGGAACAGGGCGCAAAAAGATACGCAGTATTTT. Its protein is CASSQVGNRAQKDTQYF.

The chain combines TRBV28 with TRBJ2-5; perhaps TRBD1 as D (6 bases). The J call is uncertain, as TRBJ2-7 better fits the DNA end. There are 16 residues in the CDR3. Germline V gene lookup returns CDR1 MDHEN and CDR2 SYDVKM. CDR3 amino acids: CASSLHRQGLPYEQYF. CDR3 nucleotide sequence: TGTGCCAGCAGTCTCCACAGGCAGGGGTTACCCTACGAGCAGTACTTC.

The gene calls are TRBV7-9 and TRBJ2-3; TRBD2 agrees at 9 bases. Germline lookup yields CDR1 SEHNR and CDR2 FQNEAQ (reference sequence). CDR3 size: 15 residues. V lost 8 bases to trimming and J lost 3 bases; unmatched junction nucleotides: 9. The CDR3 DNA follows: TGTGCCAGCCCCCCCGGTAGCGGGAGAACAGATACGCAGTATTTT. Residues: CASPPGSGRTDTQYF. Full variable domain (remainder filled in from reference TRBV7-9 and TRBJ2-3): DTGVSQNPRHKITKRGQNVTFRCDPISEHNRLYWYRQTLGQGPEFLTYFQNEAQLEKSRLLSDRFSAERPKGSFSTLEIQRTEQGDSAMYLCASPPGSGRTDTQYFGPGTRLTVL.

This chain connects TRBV4-1 to TRBJ2-5, with 8 bases fitting TRBD1. The length of the CDR3 is 18 residues. Germline CDR1 and CDR2: MGHRA and YSYEKL. Trimming removed 2 bases from V and 7 bases from J; junction bases left unmatched: 18. CDR3 region: CASSQIAFVVTGGATQYF. The CDR3, as DNA: TGCGCCAGCAGCCAAATCGCCTTCGTGGTCACAGGGGGAGCGACCCAGTACTTC.

The chain links TRBV4-1 to TRBJ1-5; no reliable D call. Germline V lookup: CDR1 MGHRA, CDR2 YSYEKL. V was clipped by 0 bases and J by 1 base, with 10 bases between them. The CDR3 length is 16 residues. CDR3 sequence reads: CASSQDRQVSNQPQHF. CDR3 bases: TGCGCCAGCAGCCAAGATAGGCAAGTAAGCAATCAGCCCCAGCATTTT.